The sequence of this T cell receptor (beta chain) was determined in a study of T cells after yellow fever vaccination. Turning to the study itself: Fractions containing few cells were prepared with SMART-Seq v4 Ultra Low Input.

General study results and limits: Peaking on day 5 versus 15, the secondary response was faster but weaker. Primary-vaccination clones mostly resurfaced post-booster (96% CD4, under 90% CD8).

At least ten counts were recorded for this clonotype. Its antigen is currently unknown. From the 5' RACE reads, TCRdb called clonotypes with MiXCR, one entry per CDR3 protein. The repertoire consists of 95,000 to 100,000 distinct CDR3 sequences, with about 6% occurring once and the leading ten covering over 40%. The source was CD8+ T cells sorted from PBMCs, collected 10 days after the yellow fever booster vaccination. The receptor's source is a man aged 18 to 35 who received the YFV17D yellow fever vaccine.

The CDR3 DNA sequence: TGTGCCAGTAAGCCCGGGACTAGCGGTACAGATACGCAGTATTTT. Translated: CASKPGTSGTDTQYF. The V call is TRBV19, the J call TRBJ2-3; 11 bases line up with TRBD2. This CDR3 has 15 amino acids. Per germline, CDR1 LNHDA and CDR2 SQIVND (reference sequence). J lost 3 bases, V lost 7 bases, and 6 bases had no gene match.